This T cell receptor (beta chain) is drawn from a study of cytomegalovirus exposure and HLA in healthy donors. Study findings and constraints: Roughly 170 TCR beta chains were listed as cytomegalovirus-associated. Researchers reported that three CMV-associated chains were confirmed in vitro as CMV antigen-specific.

TCRdb keeps only in-frame clones here, not all; method: immunoSEQ multiplex PCR. The sample contains about 150,000 clones, just over 85% of which appear only once. Per the germline V gene, CDR1 is MNHEY and CDR2 is SVGAGI. The CDR3 has 14 residues. Between the trimmed V and J ends, which lost 4 bases and 5 bases, there was a span of 15 bases. Remarks on this clone: Antigen specificity is unknown.

Sequences were obtained from PBMCs. This TCR came from a human donor in good health. The chain joins TRBV6-5 to TRBJ2-7; D gene ambiguous. CDR3 in DNA: TGTGCCAGCAGTTCCCTACTCGATCTGGACGAGCAGTACTTC. This gives the protein CASSSLLDLDEQYF.